Listed below are T cell receptor beta chains from one sample, sequenced in a study of response to subunit inactivated influenza vaccine. TCRdb re-called the RT-PCR reads with MiXCR, one entry per CDR3 protein. Among about 190,000 distinct CDR3 sequences listed, over 13% were seen once. The source was CD8+ T cells sorted from PBMCs, collected around 5 days after vaccination. The receptor set was obtained from a man aged 45-65 years who received an inactivated influenza vaccine. Each CDR3 is given with its conserved first and last residue. The D gene is left open where the match is weak. Clone size is given for some rows only: seen once, a few or many times, or a class if the clone is expanded.

NA	NA	TRBV20-1	TRBJ2-7	TGCAGTGCGGCGGAGGCCTACGAGCAGTACTTC	CSAAEAYEQYF
NA	NA	TRBV9	TRBJ2-7	TGTGCCAGCAGCGTAAACTACAACCACGACTACGAGCAGTACTTC	CASSVNYNHDYEQYF
NA	NA	TRBV12-3/TRBV12-4	TRBJ2-7	TGTGCCAGCCGGCATTCGGGCAGGGCCCCCTACGAGCAGTACTTC	CASRHSGRAPYEQYF
NA	NA	TRBV20-1	TRBJ2-7	TGCAGTGCTAGGCGGGGATACGAGCAGTACTTC	CSARRGYEQYF
NA	NA	TRBV15	TRBJ1-2	TGTGCCACCAGCAGAGATAGTGTGGACAGATATTATGGCTACACCTTC	CATSRDSVDRYYGYTF
NA	few	TRBV2	TRBJ2-7	TGCGCCAGCAGCCCGACAGAACTTTACGAGCAGTACTTC	CASSPTELYEQYF
NA	few	TRBV11-2	TRBJ1-1	TGTGCCAGCAGCTTTGGGACAAGCGGATTCACTGAAGCTTTCTTT	CASSFGTSGFTEAFF
TRBD2	few	TRBV19	TRBJ2-1	TGTGCCAGTAGTAACCGTACTCTAGCGGGATGGGGGAATGAGCAGTTCTTC	CASSNRTLAGWGNEQFF
NA	NA	TRBV29-1	TRBJ2-1	TGCAGCGTTGAAGAGACCCTACCGAATGAGCAGTTCTTC	CSVEETLPNEQFF
TRBD1	many	TRBV7-9	TRBJ2-7	TGTGCCAGCAGCCCAGGACAGGGGCGTACCTACGAGCAGTACTTC	CASSPGQGRTYEQYF
NA	NA	TRBV12-3/TRBV12-4	TRBJ1-1	TGTGCCAGTACGACAGCCAACACTGAAGCTTTCTTT	CASTTANTEAFF
NA	few	TRBV28	TRBJ2-1	TGTGCCAGCAGTTCTGAGGTCTACAATGAGCAGTTCTTC	CASSSEVYNEQFF
NA	NA	TRBV12-3/TRBV12-4	TRBJ1-3	TGTGCCAGCAGATTCCCCGGGGGATCTGGAAACACCATATATTTT	CASRFPGGSGNTIYF
NA	NA	TRBV20-1	TRBJ2-7	TGCAGTGCTGAAGGGGACTACAGGGTTAAAGCGTACGAGCAGTACTTC	CSAEGDYRVKAYEQYF
NA	NA	TRBV27	TRBJ2-3	TGTGCCAGCAGTCCTCACACAGATACGCAGTATTTT	CASSPHTDTQYF
NA	NA	TRBV3-1	TRBJ2-6	TGTGCCAGCAGCCAAGACGCTACTGGGGCCAACGTCCTGACTTTC	CASSQDATGANVLTF
NA	few	TRBV3-1	TRBJ2-5	TGTGCCAGCAGCCAAGAGGGTGTCCACCCGGGGCAAGAGACCCAGTACTTC	CASSQEGVHPGQETQYF
TRBD1	few	TRBV9	TRBJ2-1	TGTGCCAGCAGCGTCTCCGGGACAGGGGACAATGAGCAGTTCTTC	CASSVSGTGDNEQFF
NA	NA	TRBV2	TRBJ2-3	TGTGCCAGCAGTACACTATGGCGCACAGATACGCAGTATTTT	CASSTLWRTDTQYF
TRBD1	NA	TRBV6-5	TRBJ1-6	TGTGCCAGCAGTTTAGGACAGGGGTACGGTTCACCCCTCCACTTT	CASSLGQGYGSPLHF
TRBD1	few	TRBV29-1	TRBJ2-1	TGCAGCGTTCGGGACAGGGAAAGCTCCTACAATGAGCAGTTCTTC	CSVRDRESSYNEQFF
NA	NA	TRBV9	TRBJ1-1	TGTGCCAGCAGCGGAGGTGAGGGCTTGAACACTGAAGCTTTCTTT	CASSGGEGLNTEAFF
NA	NA	TRBV30	TRBJ2-5	TGTGCCTGGAGTGTATGGGGAGAGACCCAGTACTTC	CAWSVWGETQYF
NA	NA	TRBV7-9	TRBJ1-2	TGTGCCAGCAGCGGGACATCGGGCTATGGCTACACCTTC	CASSGTSGYGYTF
TRBD2	few	TRBV7-2	TRBJ2-1	TGTGCCAGCAGCCCACTCCCCGGGACTAGCGGGATTCTCTTC	CASSPLPGTSGILF
NA	few	TRBV7-2	TRBJ2-7	TGTGCCAGCAGCTTACAGGGGGGAACCTACGAGCAGTACTTC	CASSLQGGTYEQYF
NA	few	TRBV19	TRBJ2-5	TGTGCCAGTAGTAATGGGGCAGAGACCCAGTACTTC	CASSNGAETQYF
TRBD2	few	TRBV3-1	TRBJ2-2	TGTGCCAGCAGCCAAGATCTGACTAGCGGGAGCAGAGGCGGGGAGCTGTTTTTT	CASSQDLTSGSRGGELFF
TRBD2	many	TRBV24-1	TRBJ2-2	TGTGCCACCAGCGAGCGGGGAGAGCTCGGGGAGCTGTTTTTT	CATSERGELGELFF
TRBD1	NA	TRBV12-3/TRBV12-4	TRBJ2-3	TGTGCCAGCAGTTTGGGGACAGGGCGCACAGATACGCAGTATTTT	CASSLGTGRTDTQYF
NA	few	TRBV7-2	TRBJ1-6	TGTGCCAGCAGCACCGGGAGTGGGTGGTCACCCCTCCACTTT	CASSTGSGWSPLHF
TRBD2	NA	TRBV27	TRBJ2-1	TGTGCCAGCAGTTTATCCTCTCTAGCGGGAGGGGCCTCTTACAATGAGCAGTTCTTC	CASSLSSLAGGASYNEQFF
NA	few	TRBV6-5	TRBJ1-2	TGTGCCAGCAGTTACTACCAGAACTATGGCTACACCTTC	CASSYYQNYGYTF
NA	few	TRBV11-2	TRBJ2-3	TGTGCCAGCAGCTTGGGCAAACTGGATACGCAGTATTTT	CASSLGKLDTQYF